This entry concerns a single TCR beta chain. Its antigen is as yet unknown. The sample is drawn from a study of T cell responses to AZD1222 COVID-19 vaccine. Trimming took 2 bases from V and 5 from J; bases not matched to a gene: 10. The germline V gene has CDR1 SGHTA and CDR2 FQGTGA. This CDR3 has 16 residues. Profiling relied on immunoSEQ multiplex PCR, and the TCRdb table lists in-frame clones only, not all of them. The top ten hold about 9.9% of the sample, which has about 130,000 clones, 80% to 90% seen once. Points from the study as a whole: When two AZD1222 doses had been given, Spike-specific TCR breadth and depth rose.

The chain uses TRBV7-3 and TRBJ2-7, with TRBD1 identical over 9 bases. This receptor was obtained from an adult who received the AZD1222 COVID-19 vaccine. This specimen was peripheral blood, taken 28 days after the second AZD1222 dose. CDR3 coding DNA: TGTGCCAGCAGCTTATGGTCCGGGACAGGGACTCACGAGCAGTACTTC. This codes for CASSLWSGTGTHEQYF.